One and the same sample provided the 31 T cell receptor beta chains below, sequenced in a study of cytomegalovirus exposure and HLA in healthy donors. The PCR ran on 60 Vbeta and 13 Jbeta primers. Sequenced by immunoSEQ multiplex PCR; TCRdb stores in-frame clones only, minus some. The sample includes 200,000 to 300,000 clones, over 70% of them seen just once. Input material: PBMCs. These receptors were collected from a woman aged 55-69 years in good health and CMV-seropositive.

V and J are TRBV10-3 and TRBJ1-2; no clear D. The CDR3 spans 13 residues. V was pared by 2 bases and J by 4 bases, with 8 bases between. Germline V gene sequence: CDR1 ENHRY, CDR2 SYGVKD. The DNA of the CDR3 is TGTGCCATCAGTGAGATACAGTCCTATGGCTACACCTTC. It yields the protein CAISEIQSYGYTF.

This clone was seen a handful of times. This sequence joins TRBV7-2 and TRBJ1-1; TRBD1 agrees at 11 bases. The CDR3 spans 14 residues. Trimming at V came to 4 bases and at J to 4 bases, leaving 2 bases not matched to a gene. Germline CDR1 is SGHTA and CDR2 is FQGNSA. The CDR3: CASSSGTGGTEAFF. The CDR3 region has the DNA TGTGCCAGCAGCTCCGGGACAGGGGGCACTGAAGCTTTCTTT. Together with reference TRBV7-2 and TRBJ1-1, the CDR3 gives the full variable domain: GAGVSQSPSNKVTEKGKDVELRCDPISGHTALYWYRQSLGQGLEFLIYFQGNSAPDKSGLPSDRFSAERTGGSVSTLTIQRTQQEDSAVYLCASSSGTGGTEAFFGQGTRLTVV.

V and J are TRBV19 and TRBJ1-1; 9 positions agree with TRBD1. Germline trimming cut 7 bases from V and 5 bases from J; bases unmatched to any gene: 8. The germline V gene has CDR1 LNHDA and CDR2 SQIVND (reference sequence). The CDR3 consists of 14 residues. The CDR3 DNA reads as TGTGCCAGTACCCAGTGGGACAGGGTGACTGAAGCTTTCTTT. Translated, it gives CASTQWDRVTEAFF.

Note on this clone: The junction departs from germline at one end; a sequencing error may be responsible. This sequence joins TRBV7-9 and TRBJ2-3; TRBD2 agrees at 7 bases. This CDR3 spans 15 amino acids. CDR1 and CDR2 from the germline V gene are SEHNR and FQNEAQ (reference sequence). Here the CDR3 DNA reads TGTGCCAGCAGCCTAGCGGAGGTCGACGGGGATACGCAGTATTTT. Translated, it gives CASSLAEVDGDTQYF.

The CDR3 sequence: CASSWTPPYNEQFF. The CDR3 nucleotides read TGTGCCAGCAGTTGGACTCCTCCCTACAATGAGCAGTTCTTC. The V and J genes are TRBV2 and TRBJ2-1, with D tentatively TRBD2 (5 bases). Trimming took off 5 bases at V and 2 bases at J, with 10 bases between the two ends. Germline assignment: CDR1 SNHLY and CDR2 FYNNEI. The CDR3 runs 14 residues.

V and J are TRBV5-6 and TRBJ1-1; D uncertain. The ends were cut back, 7 bases at V and 0 bases at J, with 7 bases in the middle. The germline V gene has CDR1 SGHDT and CDR2 YYEEEE. The CDR3 loop spans 12 amino acids. CDR3 in DNA: TGTGCCAGCCAGGCACTGAACACTGAAGCTTTCTTT. It encodes CASQALNTEAFF.

The chain joins TRBV19 to TRBJ2-7; TRBD2 might be the D (6 bases). With 5 bases removed from V and 6 bases from J, the gap between germline ends came to 17 bases. The germline V gene encodes CDR1 LNHDA and CDR2 SQIVND (reference sequence). The CDR3 contains 14 residues. In DNA form, the CDR3 reads TGTGCCAGTAGTTTCGGAGGGCCTTATCTCGAGCAGTACTTC. Translated: CASSFGGPYLEQYF.

The gene calls are TRBV5-1 and TRBJ1-1; TRBD1 might be the D (5 bases). The CDR3 extends over 14 amino acids. The V end lost 4 bases, the J end lost 0 bases, and 10 bases lay between the germline ends. Germline V gene sequence: CDR1 SGHRS, CDR2 YFSETQ. The CDR3 DNA follows: TGCGCCAGCAGCGCGGGACCCATGAACACTGAAGCTTTCTTT. Its protein product is CASSAGPMNTEAFF.

This clone occurred once. The chain employs TRBV5-1 and TRBJ1-2, with 10 bases that match TRBD1. The CDR3 loop spans 14 amino acids. The V segment lost 4 bases and the J segment 8 bases; nucleotides outside the gene matches: 8. CDR1 and CDR2 from the germline V gene are SGHRS and YFSETQ. CDR3 nucleotides: TGCGCCAGCAGCACCCCGACAGGGGGCGGAGGCTACACCTTC. Encoded protein: CASSTPTGGGGYTF.

V and J are TRBV19 and TRBJ2-5; 9 bases are shared with TRBD2. Germline CDR1 and CDR2: LNHDA and SQIVND (reference sequence). The CDR3 is 16 amino acids. The J segment lost 4 bases and the V segment lost 4 bases, leaving 10 bases of the junction unmatched. The CDR3 bases are TGTGCCAGTAGTAGTAAGCGGGAGGTAATTATAGAGACCCAGTACTTC. Translating gives CASSSKREVIIETQYF.

The chain carries TRBV2 and TRBJ2-7; tentative D call: TRBD1 (5 bases). The V end lost 6 bases, the J end lost 0 bases, and 12 bases lay between the germline ends. This CDR3 comprises 14 residues. The germline gives CDR1 SNHLY, CDR2 FYNNEI. This CDR3 reads CASSDTGLSYEQYF. The CDR3, as DNA: TGTGCCAGCAGCGACACAGGTCTCTCCTACGAGCAGTACTTC.

The chain combines TRBV7-9 with TRBJ2-1; the D is unclear. The CDR3 totals 15 residues. The V end lost 1 base, the J end lost 5 bases, and 12 bases lay between the germline ends. Germline V gene lookup returns CDR1 SEHNR and CDR2 FQNEAQ (reference sequence). As DNA, the CDR3 is TGTGCCAGCAGCTTAGTACTCCACGAGGACAATGAGCAGTTCTTC. Amino acids: CASSLVLHEDNEQFF.

The chain employs TRBV5-4 and TRBJ2-3, with 8 nucleotides matching TRBD1. CDR1 and CDR2 (germline): SGHNT, YYREEE (reference sequence). This CDR3 spans 15 amino acids. The junction had 7 bases not matched to a gene; V was cut back by 3 bases and J by 4 bases. The CDR3 here is CASSSDTGGADTQYF. The CDR3, as DNA: TGTGCCAGCAGCTCGGACACAGGGGGAGCAGATACGCAGTATTTT.

A few counts support this clone. This sequence joins TRBV27 and TRBJ2-7; TRBD2 agrees at 12 bases. The J segment lost 1 base and the V segment lost 4 bases, leaving 2 bases of the junction unmatched. Germline V gives CDR1 MNHEY, CDR2 SMNVEV (reference sequence). This CDR3 is built from 15 residues. The CDR3 region is CASSSTSGGSYEQYF. Written as DNA, the CDR3 is TGTGCCAGCAGTTCGACTAGCGGGGGTTCCTACGAGCAGTACTTC.

The rearrangement links TRBV5-1 to TRBJ1-3; D not resolved. Between the trimmed V and J ends, which lost 8 bases and 0 bases, there was a span of 9 bases. CDR1 SGHRS and CDR2 YFSETQ come from the germline V gene. The CDR3 has 13 amino acids. The CDR3: CASTESSGNTIYF. CDR3 DNA sequence: TGCGCCAGTACAGAGAGCTCTGGAAACACCATATATTTT.

The chain joins TRBV19 to TRBJ2-7; 8 positions agree with TRBD2. Germline V gives CDR1 LNHDA, CDR2 SQIVND (reference sequence). The CDR3 runs to 15 residues. The V and J ends lost 6 bases and 6 bases, in that order; junction bases with no gene match: 13. CDR3 in amino acids: CASRPSLAGPPEQYF. CDR3 bases: TGTGCCAGTAGACCCTCCCTAGCGGGCCCCCCCGAGCAGTACTTC.

This clone was counted once. This chain joins TRBV27 and TRBJ1-4; maybe TRBD1 (5 bases). Trimming took 2 bases from V and 2 from J, leaving 12 bases between them. This CDR3 comprises 16 residues. Germline V gene data show CDR1 as MNHEY and CDR2 as SMNVEV (reference sequence). The DNA of the CDR3 is TGTGCCAGCAGTTTACAGGGATTGTCGACTAATGAAAAACTGTTTTTT. It translates to CASSLQGLSTNEKLFF. The variable domain in full, with the rest retrieved from reference TRBV27 and TRBJ1-4, is EAQVTQNPRYLITVTGKKLTVTCSQNMNHEYMSWYRQDPGLGLRQIYYSMNVEVTDKGDVPEGYKVSRKEKRNFPLILESPSPNQTSLYFCASSLQGLSTNEKLFFGSGTQLSVL.

J is TRBJ2-1 and V is TRBV27; TRBD1 matches 8 bases. The CDR3 contains 15 residues. With V trimmed by 2 bases and J by 5 bases, 5 bases remained unmatched. The germline V gene has CDR1 MNHEY and CDR2 SMNVEV (reference sequence). For the CDR3, the DNA is TGTGCCAGCAGTTTACCCCGGACAGGGAACAATGAGCAGTTCTTC. This sequence encodes CASSLPRTGNNEQFF.

The V and J genes are TRBV5-1 and TRBJ1-2; a possible D gene is TRBD1 (5 bases). Germline V lookup: CDR1 SGHRS, CDR2 YFSETQ. V was trimmed by 2 bases and J by 5 bases, leaving 13 bases between them. This CDR3 is built from 14 residues. The CDR3 bases are TGCGCCAGCAGCTTTCGGACAAGGGATTATGGCTACACCTTC. Its protein product is CASSFRTRDYGYTF.

The rearrangement links TRBV7-3 to TRBJ1-1, with D maybe TRBD1 (5 bases). From germline, CDR1 is SGHTA and CDR2 FQGTGA. With 2 bases removed from V and 11 bases from J, the gap between germline ends came to 15 bases. The CDR3 runs 13 residues. CDR3 sequence reads: CASSLAAGGKAFF. Here the CDR3 DNA reads TGTGCCAGCAGCTTAGCCGCTGGGGGGAAGGCTTTCTTT.

The rearrangement uses TRBV6-5 and TRBJ2-1; D is perhaps TRBD2 (5 bases). V was clipped by 2 bases and J by 4 bases, with 15 bases between them. The CDR3 sequence is 16 residues long. The germline V gene encodes CDR1 MNHEY and CDR2 SVGAGI. The CDR3 region has the DNA TGTGCCAGCAGTTACCCTTCGCGGGTTGGGTACAATGAGCAGTTCTTC. Translated, it gives CASSYPSRVGYNEQFF.

As to this clone: At the DNA level, this CDR3 is encoded by other sequences in the same sample as well. The chain recombines TRBV4-1 with TRBJ1-5, with D maybe TRBD1 (6 bases). The germline V gene has CDR1 MGHRA and CDR2 YSYEKL. This CDR3 contains 17 residues. Trimming left V 2 bases short and J 10 bases short, with 24 bases between. The chain's CDR3 is CASSQYEGQPLMVPQHF. The CDR3 DNA reads TGCGCCAGCAGCCAATACGAAGGACAGCCCCTGATGGTACCCCAGCATTTT.

The chain carries TRBV19 and TRBJ2-6; D is uncertain. There are 13 residues in the CDR3. The V and J ends lost 9 bases and 6 bases respectively, with 12 bases between them. The germline V gene has CDR1 LNHDA and CDR2 SQIVND (reference sequence). The CDR3: CASLGRVANVLTF. In DNA, the CDR3 is TGTGCCAGCTTAGGTCGGGTGGCCAACGTCCTGACTTTC.

This clone appeared a single time. This chain links TRBV6-5 with TRBJ2-6; no clear D. V dropped 2 bases and J dropped 1 base, with 3 bases sitting between them. The CDR3 consists of 14 residues. Per germline, CDR1 MNHEY and CDR2 SVGAGI. CDR3 region: CASSYVSGANVLTF. CDR3 in DNA: TGTGCCAGCAGTTACGTATCTGGGGCCAACGTCCTGACTTTC.

This clone has a handful of counts. The J gene is TRBJ2-3, the V gene TRBV9; maybe TRBD2 (5 bases). V lost 2 bases and J 4 bases, leaving 8 bases between the germline ends. CDR1 SGDLS and CDR2 YYNGEE come from the germline V gene. The CDR3 extends over 13 amino acids. The CDR3 DNA follows: TGTGCCAGCAGCGTGGATAGCGCAGATACGCAGTATTTT. Amino acid sequence: CASSVDSADTQYF. Full variable domain (rest looked up from reference TRBV9 and TRBJ2-3): DSGVTQTPKHLITATGQRVTLRCSPRSGDLSVYWYQQSLDQGLQFLIQYYNGEERAKGNILERFSAQQFPDLHSELNLSSLELGDSALYFCASSVDSADTQYFGPGTRLTVL.

This CDR3 is CASSRKLAGDNEQFF. DNA for the CDR3: TGTGCCAGCAGCCGTAAATTGGCCGGGGACAATGAGCAGTTCTTC. The chain is built from TRBV5-5 and TRBJ2-1; TRBD2 is a possible D gene (5 bases). The germline V and J ends were trimmed by 4 bases and 5 bases, with 16 bases remaining between them. The CDR3 runs to 15 residues. The germline gives CDR1 SGHKS, CDR2 YYEKEE (reference sequence).

V gene TRBV19 combines with J gene TRBJ1-5, with D possibly being TRBD1 (6 bases). Trimming took 1 base from V and 3 from J, leaving 7 bases between them. Per the germline V gene, CDR1 is LNHDA and CDR2 is SQIVND (reference sequence). The length of the CDR3 is 14 residues. The CDR3 is CASSIGTDNQPQHF. As DNA, the CDR3 is TGTGCCAGTAGTATAGGGACAGACAATCAGCCCCAGCATTTT.

The V and J genes are TRBV4-1 and TRBJ2-5, with 7 bases lining up with TRBD2. The CDR3 runs to 14 residues. The germline V gene encodes CDR1 MGHRA and CDR2 YSYEKL. V lost 0 bases to trimming and J lost 5 bases; unmatched junction nucleotides: 3. The CDR3 nucleotides are TGCGCCAGCAGCCAAGATTCAGCGGGGGAGACCCAGTACTTC. It specifies CASSQDSAGETQYF.

This sequence joins TRBV4-1 and TRBJ2-1; no clear D. The V end was cut by 3 bases, the J end by 11 bases, with 11 bases between. This CDR3 spans 12 amino acids. CDR1 and CDR2 (germline): MGHRA, YSYEKL. As DNA, the CDR3 is TGCGCCAGCAGCCAGCCCCTTGAGAAGCAGTTCTTC. This codes for CASSQPLEKQFF.

The genes are TRBV28 and TRBJ2-1, with D tentatively TRBD1 (6 bases). The V end was cut by 4 bases, the J end by 10 bases, with 20 bases between. This CDR3 comprises 15 residues. The germline V gene encodes CDR1 MDHEN and CDR2 SYDVKM. The CDR3 region has the DNA TGTGCCAGCAGTTCCCGGGGTAGGCTAGGACAGGAGCAGTTCTTC. As protein: CASSSRGRLGQEQFF.

The V gene is TRBV25-1, the J gene TRBJ2-5; TRBD1 matches at 10 bases. The V and J ends lost 3 bases and 5 bases, in that order; junction bases with no gene match: 9. In germline, CDR1 is MGHDK, CDR2 SYGVNS. The CDR3 extends over 16 amino acids. The CDR3 DNA follows: TGTGCCAGCAGTGAGGGGGGGGACAGGGGACGGGAGACCCAGTACTTC. It specifies CASSEGGDRGRETQYF.